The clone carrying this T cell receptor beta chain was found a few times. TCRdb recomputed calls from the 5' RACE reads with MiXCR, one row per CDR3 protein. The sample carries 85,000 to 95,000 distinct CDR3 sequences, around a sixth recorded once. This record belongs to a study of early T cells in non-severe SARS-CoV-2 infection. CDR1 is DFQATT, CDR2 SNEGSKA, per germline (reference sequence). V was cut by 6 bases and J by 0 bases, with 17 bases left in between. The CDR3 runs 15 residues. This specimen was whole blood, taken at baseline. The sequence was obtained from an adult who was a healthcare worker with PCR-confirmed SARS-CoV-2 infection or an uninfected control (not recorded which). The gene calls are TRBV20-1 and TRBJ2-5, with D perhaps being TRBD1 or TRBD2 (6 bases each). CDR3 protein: CSAPFRGPYQETQYF. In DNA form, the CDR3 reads TGCAGTGCCCCCTTTCGGGGGCCGTACCAAGAGACCCAGTACTTC.